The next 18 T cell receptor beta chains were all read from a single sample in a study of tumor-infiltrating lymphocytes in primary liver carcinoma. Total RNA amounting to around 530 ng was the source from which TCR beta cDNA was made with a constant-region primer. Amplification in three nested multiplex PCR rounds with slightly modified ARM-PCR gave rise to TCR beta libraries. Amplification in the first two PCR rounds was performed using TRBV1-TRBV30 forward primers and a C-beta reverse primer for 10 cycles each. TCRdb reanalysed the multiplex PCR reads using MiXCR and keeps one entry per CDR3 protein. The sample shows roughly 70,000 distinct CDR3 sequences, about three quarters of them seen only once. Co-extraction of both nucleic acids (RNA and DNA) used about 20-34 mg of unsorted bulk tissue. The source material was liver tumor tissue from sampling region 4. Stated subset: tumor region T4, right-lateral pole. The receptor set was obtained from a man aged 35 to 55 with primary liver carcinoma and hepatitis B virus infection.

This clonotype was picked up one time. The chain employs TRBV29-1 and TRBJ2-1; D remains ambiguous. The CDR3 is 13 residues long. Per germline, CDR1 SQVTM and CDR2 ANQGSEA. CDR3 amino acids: CIASPDHYNEQFF. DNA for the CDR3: TGCATCGCCTCGCCTGACCATTACAATGAGCAGTTCTTC.

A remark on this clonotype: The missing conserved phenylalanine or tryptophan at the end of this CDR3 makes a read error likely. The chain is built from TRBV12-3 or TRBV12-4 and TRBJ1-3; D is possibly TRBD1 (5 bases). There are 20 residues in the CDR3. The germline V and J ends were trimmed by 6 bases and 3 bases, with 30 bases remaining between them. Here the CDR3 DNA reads TGTGCCAGCAGCCCTAGGGGCGAGGTAGGGATCTTAGTGGGTGGAAACACCATATATTAT. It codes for CASSPRGEVGILVGGNTIYY.

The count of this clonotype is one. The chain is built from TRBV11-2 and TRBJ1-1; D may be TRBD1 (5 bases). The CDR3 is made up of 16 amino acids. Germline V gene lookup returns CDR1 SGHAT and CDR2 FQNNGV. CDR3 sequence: CSSSRGRAGIFTEAFF. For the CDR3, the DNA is TGTAGCAGCAGCCGAGGTAGGGCAGGGATCTTCACTGAAGCTTTCTTT. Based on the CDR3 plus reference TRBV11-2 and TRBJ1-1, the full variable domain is EAGVAQSPRYKIIEKRQSVAFWCNPISGHATLYWYQQILGQGPKLLIQFQNNGVVDDSQLPKDRFSAERLKGVDSTLKIQPAKLEDSAVYLCSSSRGRAGIFTEAFFGQGTRLTVV.

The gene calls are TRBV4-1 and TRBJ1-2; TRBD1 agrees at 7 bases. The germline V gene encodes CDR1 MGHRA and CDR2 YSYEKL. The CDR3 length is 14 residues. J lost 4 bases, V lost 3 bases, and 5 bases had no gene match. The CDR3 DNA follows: TGCGCCAGCAGCCAGATGGACAGGACCTATGGCTACACCTTC. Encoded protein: CASSQMDRTYGYTF.

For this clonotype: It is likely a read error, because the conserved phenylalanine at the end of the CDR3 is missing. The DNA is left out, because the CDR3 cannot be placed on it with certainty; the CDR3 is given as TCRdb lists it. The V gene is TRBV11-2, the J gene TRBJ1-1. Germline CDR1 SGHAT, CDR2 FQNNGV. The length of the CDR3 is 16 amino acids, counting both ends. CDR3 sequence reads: CASSRGRAGVFTEALY.

The CDR3 bases are TGTGCCAGCAGCTTAGCACGGCGGACTAGCGGACGCTCTACCTACGAGCAGTACTTC. Its protein is CASSLARRTSGRSTYEQYF. The rearrangement uses TRBV11-2 and TRBJ2-7, with 10 positions matching TRBD2. V trimming: 1 base; J trimming: 2 bases; junction bases outside the gene matches: 14. The CDR3 runs 19 residues. Germline values: CDR1 SGHAT, CDR2 FQNNGV.

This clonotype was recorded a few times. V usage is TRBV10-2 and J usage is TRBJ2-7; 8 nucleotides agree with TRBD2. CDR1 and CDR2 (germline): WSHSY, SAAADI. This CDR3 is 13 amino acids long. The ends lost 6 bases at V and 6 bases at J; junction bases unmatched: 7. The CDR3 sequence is CASRVAGKREQYF. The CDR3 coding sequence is TGCGCCAGCAGAGTAGCGGGAAAGCGCGAGCAGTACTTC.

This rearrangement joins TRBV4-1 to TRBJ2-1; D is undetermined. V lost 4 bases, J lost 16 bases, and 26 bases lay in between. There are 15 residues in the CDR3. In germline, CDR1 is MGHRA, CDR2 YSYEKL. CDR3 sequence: CASSPFGNNNNEEFF. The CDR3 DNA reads TGCGCCAGCAGCCCGTTCGGTAACAACAACAATGAGGAATTCTTC.

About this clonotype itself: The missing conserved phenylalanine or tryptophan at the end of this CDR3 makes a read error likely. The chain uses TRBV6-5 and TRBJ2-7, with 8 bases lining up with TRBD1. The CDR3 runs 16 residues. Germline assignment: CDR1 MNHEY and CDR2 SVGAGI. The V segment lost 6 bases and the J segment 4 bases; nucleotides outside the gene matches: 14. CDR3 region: CASRPGQAAPFYEQYL. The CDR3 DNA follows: TGTGCCAGCAGGCCGGGACAGGCAGCACCCTTTTACGAGCAGTACCTC.

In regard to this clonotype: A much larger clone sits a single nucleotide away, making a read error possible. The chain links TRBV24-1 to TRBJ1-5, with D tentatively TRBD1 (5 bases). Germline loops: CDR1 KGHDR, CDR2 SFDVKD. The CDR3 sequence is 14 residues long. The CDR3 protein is CAISDAGHGQPQHF. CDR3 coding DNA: TGTGCCATCAGTGATGCTGGACACGGACAGCCCCAGCATTTT.

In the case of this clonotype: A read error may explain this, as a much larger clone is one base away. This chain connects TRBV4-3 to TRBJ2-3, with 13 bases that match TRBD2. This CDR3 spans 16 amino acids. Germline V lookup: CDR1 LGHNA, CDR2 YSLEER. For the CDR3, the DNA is TGCGCCAGCAGCCAGGGGACTAGCGGGACCACAGATACGCGGTATTTT. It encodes CASSQGTSGTTDTRYF.

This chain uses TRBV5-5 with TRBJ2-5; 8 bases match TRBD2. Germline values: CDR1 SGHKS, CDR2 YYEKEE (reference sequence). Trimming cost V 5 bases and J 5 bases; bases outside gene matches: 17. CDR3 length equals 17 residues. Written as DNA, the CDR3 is TGTGCCAGCAGGAGTGATGTGGGGACTAGTGGCCCGGAGACCCAGTACTTC. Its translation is CASRSDVGTSGPETQYF. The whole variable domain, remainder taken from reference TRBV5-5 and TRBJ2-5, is DAGVTQSPTHLIKTRGQQVTLRCSPISGHKSVSWYQQVLGQGPQFIFQYYEKEERGRGNFPDRFSARQFPNYSSELNVNALLLGDSALYLCASRSDVGTSGPETQYFGPGTRLLVL.

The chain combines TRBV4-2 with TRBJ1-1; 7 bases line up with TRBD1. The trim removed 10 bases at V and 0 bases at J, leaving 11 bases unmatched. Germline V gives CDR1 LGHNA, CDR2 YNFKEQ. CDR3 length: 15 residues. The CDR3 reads CANRQKQGMNTEAFF. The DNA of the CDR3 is TGTGCCAACAGACAAAAACAGGGGATGAACACTGAAGCTTTCTTT.

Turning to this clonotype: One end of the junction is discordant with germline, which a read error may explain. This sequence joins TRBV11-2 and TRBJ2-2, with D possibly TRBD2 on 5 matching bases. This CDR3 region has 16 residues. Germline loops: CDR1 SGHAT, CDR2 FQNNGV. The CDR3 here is CASSSYPGLFTGVLFF. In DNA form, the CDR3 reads TGTGCAAGCAGTTCGTATCCCGGGCTTTTTACCGGGGTGCTGTTTTTT.

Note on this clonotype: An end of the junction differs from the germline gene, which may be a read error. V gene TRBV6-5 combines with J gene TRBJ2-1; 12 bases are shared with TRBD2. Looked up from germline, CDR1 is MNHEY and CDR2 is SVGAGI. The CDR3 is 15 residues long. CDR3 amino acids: CASSQLAGGYKEQFF. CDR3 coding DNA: TGTGCCAGCAGTCAACTAGCGGGAGGTTACAAAGAGCAGTTCTTC.

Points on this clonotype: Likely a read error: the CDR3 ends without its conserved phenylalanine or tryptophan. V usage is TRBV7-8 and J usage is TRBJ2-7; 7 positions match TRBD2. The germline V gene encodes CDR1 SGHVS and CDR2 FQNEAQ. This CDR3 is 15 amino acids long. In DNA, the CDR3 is TGTGCCGGCAGCTTAGCGGCGGGAGCAGGCTACGAGCAGTACTCC. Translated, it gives CAGSLAAGAGYEQYS.

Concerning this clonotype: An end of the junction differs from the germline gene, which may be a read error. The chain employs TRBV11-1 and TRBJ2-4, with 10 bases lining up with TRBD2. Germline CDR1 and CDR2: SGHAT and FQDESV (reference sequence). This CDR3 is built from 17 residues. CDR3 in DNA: TGTGCTAGCAGCTTTCCCGGGACTAGCGTGACCAAAAACATTCATTACTTC. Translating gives CASSFPGTSVTKNIHYF.

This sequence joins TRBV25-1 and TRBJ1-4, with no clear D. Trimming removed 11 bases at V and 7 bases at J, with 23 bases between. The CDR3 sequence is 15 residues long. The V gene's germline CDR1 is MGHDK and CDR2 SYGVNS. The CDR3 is CAGAGTEIFGEKLFF. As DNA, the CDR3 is TGTGCCGGCGCCGGAACAGAGATTTTCGGTGAAAAACTGTTTTTT.